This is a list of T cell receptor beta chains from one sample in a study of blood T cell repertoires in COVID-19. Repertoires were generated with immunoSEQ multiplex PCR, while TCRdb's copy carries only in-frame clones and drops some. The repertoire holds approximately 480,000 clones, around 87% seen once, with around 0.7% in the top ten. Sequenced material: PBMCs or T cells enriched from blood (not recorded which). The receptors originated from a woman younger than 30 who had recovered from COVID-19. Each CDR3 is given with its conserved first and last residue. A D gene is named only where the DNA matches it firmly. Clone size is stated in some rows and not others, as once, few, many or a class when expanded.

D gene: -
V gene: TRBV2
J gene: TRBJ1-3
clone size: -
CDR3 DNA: TGTGCCAGCAGTTCCGACGGGTTCGGGGGAAACACCATATATTTT
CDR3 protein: CASSSDGFGGNTIYF

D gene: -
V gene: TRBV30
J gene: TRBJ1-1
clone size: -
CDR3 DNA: TGTGCCTGGAGAAGTAGCAGGGGTTATTTCCTGAACACTGAAGCTTTCTTT
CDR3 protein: CAWRSSRGYFLNTEAFF

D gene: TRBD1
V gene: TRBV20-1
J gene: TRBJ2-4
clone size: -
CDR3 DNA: TGCAGTGCTAGTCCGGGACAGATCCTTTCCAAAAACATTCAGTACTTC
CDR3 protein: CSASPGQILSKNIQYF

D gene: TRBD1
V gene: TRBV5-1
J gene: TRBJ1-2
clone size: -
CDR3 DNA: TGCGCCAGCAGCTCCCAGGGGGCCTATGGCTACACCTTC
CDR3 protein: CASSSQGAYGYTF

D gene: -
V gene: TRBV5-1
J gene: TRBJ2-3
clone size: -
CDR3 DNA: TGCGCCAGCAGCCCAGGGGTGGGCACAGATACGCAGTATTTT
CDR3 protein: CASSPGVGTDTQYF

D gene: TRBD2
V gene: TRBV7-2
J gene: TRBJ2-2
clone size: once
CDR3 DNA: TGTGCCAGCAGCCCCATGGGGGGGGGAATCACCGGGGAGCTGTTTTTT
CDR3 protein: CASSPMGGGITGELFF

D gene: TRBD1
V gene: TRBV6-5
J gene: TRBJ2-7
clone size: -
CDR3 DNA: TGTGCCAGCAGTCCGCTAGACAGGGGGGCCTACGAGCAGTACTTC
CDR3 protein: CASSPLDRGAYEQYF

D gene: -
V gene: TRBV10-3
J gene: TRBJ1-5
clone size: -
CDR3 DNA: TGTGCCACCGGGACTCACCCCGGCGAGGGTTATAGCAATCAGCCCCAGCATTTT
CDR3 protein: CATGTHPGEGYSNQPQHF

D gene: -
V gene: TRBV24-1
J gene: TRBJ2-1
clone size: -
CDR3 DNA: TGTGCCACCAGTGCAGGTAATGAGCAGTTCTTC
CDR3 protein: CATSAGNEQFF

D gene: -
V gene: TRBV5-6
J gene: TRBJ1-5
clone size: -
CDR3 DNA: TGTGCCAGCAGCTTCAGTTACAATCAGCCCCAGCATTTT
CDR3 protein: CASSFSYNQPQHF

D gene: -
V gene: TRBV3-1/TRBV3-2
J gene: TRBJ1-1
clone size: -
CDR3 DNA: TGTGCCAGCAGCTCCGACAGGACGGCTGAAGCTTTCTTT
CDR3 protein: CASSSDRTAEAFF

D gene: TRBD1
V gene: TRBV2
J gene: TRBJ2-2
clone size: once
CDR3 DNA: TGTGCCAGCACCCACGGACAGGGCGACACCGGGGAGCTGTTTTTT
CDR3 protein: CASTHGQGDTGELFF

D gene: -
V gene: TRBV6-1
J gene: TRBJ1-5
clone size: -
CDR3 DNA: TGTGCCAGCAGTGAAATCGGGCAGCCCCAGCATTTT
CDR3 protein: CASSEIGQPQHF

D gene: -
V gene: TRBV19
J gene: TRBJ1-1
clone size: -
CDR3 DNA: TGTGCCAGTAGTCCATCAGGGACTGAGGCTTTCTTT
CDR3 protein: CASSPSGTEAFF

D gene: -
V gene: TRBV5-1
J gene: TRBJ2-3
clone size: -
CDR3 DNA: TGCGCCAGCAGCTCCGACCCCGGGGGAGGAGATACGCAGTATTTT
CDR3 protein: CASSSDPGGGDTQYF

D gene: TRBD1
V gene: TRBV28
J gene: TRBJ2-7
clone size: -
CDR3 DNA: TGTGCCAGCAGAGAGCCGACGACAGGGAACCCTTACGAGCAGTACTTC
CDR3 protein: CASREPTTGNPYEQYF

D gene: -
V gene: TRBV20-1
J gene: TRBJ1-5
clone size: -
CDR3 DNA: TGCAGTGCTAGTTTAGATTTGAGCAATCAGCCCCAGCATTTT
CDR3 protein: CSASLDLSNQPQHF

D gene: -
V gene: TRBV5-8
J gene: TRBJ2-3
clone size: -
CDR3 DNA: TGTGCCAGCAGCTTGGGGACAGCAGATACGCAGTATTTT
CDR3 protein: CASSLGTADTQYF

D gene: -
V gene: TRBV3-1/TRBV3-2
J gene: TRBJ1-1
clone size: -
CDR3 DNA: TGTGCCAGCAGCCAAGAGCGCATGAACACTGAAGCTTTCTTT
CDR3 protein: CASSQERMNTEAFF

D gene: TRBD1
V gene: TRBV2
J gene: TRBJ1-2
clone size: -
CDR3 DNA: TGTGCCAGCAGTGAACAGGGGGCAGAAGGCTACACCTTC
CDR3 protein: CASSEQGAEGYTF

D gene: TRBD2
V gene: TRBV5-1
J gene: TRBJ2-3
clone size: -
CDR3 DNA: TGCGCCAGCAGCTCCGGACTAGCGGGGGGAGTAGATACGCAGTATTTT
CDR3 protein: CASSSGLAGGVDTQYF

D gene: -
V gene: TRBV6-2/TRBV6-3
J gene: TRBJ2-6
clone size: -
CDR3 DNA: TGTGCCAGCAGTTATTTCTGGACAGAGTACGGGGCCAACGTCCTGACTTTC
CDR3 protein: CASSYFWTEYGANVLTF

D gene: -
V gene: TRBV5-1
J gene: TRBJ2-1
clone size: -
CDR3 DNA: TGCGCCAGCAGCTTGGGGACAGAGAATGAGCAGTTCTTC
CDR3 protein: CASSLGTENEQFF

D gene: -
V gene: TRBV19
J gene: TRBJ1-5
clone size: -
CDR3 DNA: TGTGCCAGTAGTATGGAGGGTATCGGCAATCAGCCCCAGCATTTT
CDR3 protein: CASSMEGIGNQPQHF

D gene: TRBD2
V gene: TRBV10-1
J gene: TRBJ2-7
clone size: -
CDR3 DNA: TGCGCCAGCAGTGTCGCTAGCGGGGACTACGAGCAGTACTTC
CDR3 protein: CASSVASGDYEQYF

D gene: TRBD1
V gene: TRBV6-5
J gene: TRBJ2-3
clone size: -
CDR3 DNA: TGTGCCAGCAGTTCGGACAGGGGAGCTTCATTTGATACGCAGTATTTT
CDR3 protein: CASSSDRGASFDTQYF

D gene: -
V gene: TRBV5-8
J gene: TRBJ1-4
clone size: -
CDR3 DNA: TGTGCCAGCAGCCCCACAGGGAGGGTTTGGGAAAAACTGTTTTTT
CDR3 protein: CASSPTGRVWEKLFF

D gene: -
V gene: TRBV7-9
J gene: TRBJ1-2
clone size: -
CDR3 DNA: TGTGCCAGCAGCTTAGCAGGCGGAAACTATGGCTACACCTTC
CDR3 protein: CASSLAGGNYGYTF

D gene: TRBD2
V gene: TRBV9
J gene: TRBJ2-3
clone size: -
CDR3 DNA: TGTGCCAGCAGCGTAAGGAGCGGGGGGAACACAGATACGCAGTATTTT
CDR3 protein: CASSVRSGGNTDTQYF

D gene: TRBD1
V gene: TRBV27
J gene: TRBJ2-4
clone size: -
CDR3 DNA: TGTGCCAGCAGTTTTATAGGGGACAGAAAAAACATTCAGTACTTC
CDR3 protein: CASSFIGDRKNIQYF

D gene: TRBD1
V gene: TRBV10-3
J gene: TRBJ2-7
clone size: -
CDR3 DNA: TGTGCCATCACCCCGGGACAGGGTGCCTACGAGCAGTACTTC
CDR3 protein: CAITPGQGAYEQYF

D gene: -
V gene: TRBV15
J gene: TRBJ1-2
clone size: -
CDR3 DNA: TGTGCCACCTTTAGGGAGGCGTATGGCTACACCTTC
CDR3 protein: CATFREAYGYTF

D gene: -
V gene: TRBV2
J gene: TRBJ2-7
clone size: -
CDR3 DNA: TGTGCCAGCCATGGAGGGGCTATGGTCGCGCAGTACTTC
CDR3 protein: CASHGGAMVAQYF

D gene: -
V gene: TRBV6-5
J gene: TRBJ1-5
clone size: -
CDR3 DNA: TGTGCCAGCGCACAGGGTTTTGATCAGCCCCAGCATTTT
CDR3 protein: CASAQGFDQPQHF

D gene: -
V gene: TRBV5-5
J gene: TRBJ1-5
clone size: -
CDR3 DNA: TGTGCCAGCAGCTTGGCCCTCTCCAATCAGCCCCAGCATTTT
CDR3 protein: CASSLALSNQPQHF

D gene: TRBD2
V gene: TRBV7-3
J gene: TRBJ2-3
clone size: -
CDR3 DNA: TGTGCCAGCAGCTTAAATGCGGGGGCAGATACGCAGTATTTT
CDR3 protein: CASSLNAGADTQYF

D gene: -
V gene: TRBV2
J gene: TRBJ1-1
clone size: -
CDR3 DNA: TGTGCCAGCAAGGGCCTCAGGGACACTGAAGCTTTCTTT
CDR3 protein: CASKGLRDTEAFF

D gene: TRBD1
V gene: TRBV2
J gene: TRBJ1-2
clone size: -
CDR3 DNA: TGTGCCAGCAGGACGGACAGGGTTCATGGCTACACCTTC
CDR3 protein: CASRTDRVHGYTF

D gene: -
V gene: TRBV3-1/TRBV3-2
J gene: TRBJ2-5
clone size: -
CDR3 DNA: TGTGCCAGCAGCCCCCTCTCAGGAGGAGAGACCCAGTACTTC
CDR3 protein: CASSPLSGGETQYF

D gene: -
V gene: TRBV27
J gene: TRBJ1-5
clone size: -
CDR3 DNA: TGTGCCAGCAGTCCTAGACAGACAAGCAATCAGCCCCAGCATTTT
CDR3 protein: CASSPRQTSNQPQHF

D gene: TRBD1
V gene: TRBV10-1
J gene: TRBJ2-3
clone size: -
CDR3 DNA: TGCGCCAGCAGAGACAGGGTGGGAGATACGCAGTATTTT
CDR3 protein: CASRDRVGDTQYF

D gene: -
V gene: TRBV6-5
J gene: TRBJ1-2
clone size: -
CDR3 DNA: TGTGCCAGCAGTCTCGGAGGGACCCTCTACACCTTC
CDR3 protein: CASSLGGTLYTF

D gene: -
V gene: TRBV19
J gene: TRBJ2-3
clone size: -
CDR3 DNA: TGTGCCAGTAGTCGCGGGGTCCCCACAGATACGCAGTATTTT
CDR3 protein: CASSRGVPTDTQYF

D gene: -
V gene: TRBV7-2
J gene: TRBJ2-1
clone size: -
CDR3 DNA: TGTGCCAGCAGCTCGGGACTGCTTAATGAGCAGTTCTTC
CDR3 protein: CASSSGLLNEQFF

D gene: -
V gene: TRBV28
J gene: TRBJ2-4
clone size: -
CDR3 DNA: TGTGCCAGCAGTTCTCCAGCCGGGGCCAAAAACATTCAGTACTTC
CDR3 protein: CASSSPAGAKNIQYF

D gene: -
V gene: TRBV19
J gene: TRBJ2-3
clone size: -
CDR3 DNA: TGTGCCAGTAGTATGACGGCGGCAGATACGCAGTATTTT
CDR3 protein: CASSMTAADTQYF

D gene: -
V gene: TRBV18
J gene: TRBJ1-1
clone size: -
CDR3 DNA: TGTGCCAGCTCACCAGAGTCCCACACTGAAGCTTTCTTT
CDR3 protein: CASSPESHTEAFF